In its sample, the clone carrying this TCR beta chain was seen many times. Its specificity is unknown. The data stem from a study of neurological immune-mediated disorders. General study findings and limits: The study found the most TCR clonal expansion in HTLV-1-associated myelopathy and the least in multiple sclerosis, below healthy controls.

The V segment lost 0 bases and the J segment 0 bases; nucleotides outside the gene matches: 5. The CDR3 spans 18 residues. CDR1 is LGHNA and CDR2 is YNFKEQ in the germline V gene. A 10-nucleotide random UMI tagged transcripts in template-switch 5'RACE cDNA synthesis. The authors obtained over 160 million TCR-beta sequences from 15-18 subjects per sequencing run. TCRdb re-analysed the 5' RACE reads in MiXCR, keeping a single row per CDR3 protein. This table holds 77,000 or so distinct CDR3 sequences, under 10% found once. The TCR was taken from a middle-aged man in good health. The V gene is TRBV4-2, the J gene TRBJ2-1, with 10 bases fitting TRBD2. Sequenced material: PBMCs. CDR3 DNA sequence: TGTGCCAGCAGCCAAGATCGGGCTAGCGGGAGCTCCTACAATGAGCAGTTCTTC. It translates to CASSQDRASGSSYNEQFF.